These T cell receptor beta chains were read from a single sample in a study of T-cell memory formation after mild COVID-19. Using its own MiXCR run on the 5' RACE reads, TCRdb lists one record per CDR3 protein. The sample includes tens of thousands of distinct CDR3 sequences, 16% seen only once; the top ten take 31%. The sequencing sample was made of PBMCs or a T cell subset sorted from them (not recorded which). Every receptor here comes from an adult woman who had mild COVID-19 (a few samples of this study predate the infection). Cell type and time point are not known. CDR3s include the opening cysteine and the closing phenylalanine or tryptophan. Fields, in order: J gene, V gene, CDR3 protein.

TRBJ1-1,TRBV7-9,CASSGKGGVEVAFF
TRBJ1-1,TRBV30,CAWSVLGTEAFF
TRBJ1-1,TRBV11-2,CASTPIGTEAFF
TRBJ2-7,TRBV7-9,CASSTPLQGRRNEQYF
TRBJ2-1,TRBV5-1,CASWEGGGEQFF
TRBJ2-3,TRBV7-9,CASSFLTSSPDTQYF
TRBJ2-7,TRBV9,CASSDAGGPSYEQYF
TRBJ2-2,TRBV12-3/TRBV12-4,CASSFGRAANTGELFF
TRBJ2-7,TRBV14,CASSQGRHTYEQYF
TRBJ2-1,TRBV6-6,CASSYSPYNEQFF
TRBJ2-5,TRBV7-3,CASSHGLAGGETQYF
TRBJ2-1,TRBV4-1,CASSPLAGGVDEQFF
TRBJ2-7,TRBV3-1,CASSQDYPYEQYF
TRBJ2-1,TRBV9,CASSPANEQNEQFF
TRBJ2-5,TRBV12-3/TRBV12-4,CASSFGQGVFGETQYF
TRBJ2-5,TRBV11-2,CASSRQVEETQYF
TRBJ1-5,TRBV7-8,CASSLGDGYSNQPQHF
TRBJ2-7,TRBV3-1,CASSQGAGGNYEQYF
TRBJ2-7,TRBV6-1,CASSEWRAQGSYEQYF
TRBJ1-2,TRBV9,CASAGTDGYTF
TRBJ2-1,TRBV19,CASSIASTSEQFF
TRBJ2-3,TRBV7-9,CASSTPGVPFTDTQYF
TRBJ2-3,TRBV24-1,CATSDSRLATSTDTQYF
TRBJ2-7,TRBV7-6,CASSLTSGQVYEQYF
TRBJ2-7,TRBV7-9,CASSLAELIYEQYF
TRBJ2-1,TRBV6-2/TRBV6-3,CASSYHETSGTYNEQFF
TRBJ2-5,TRBV20-1,CSARDSGSGSLQETQYF
TRBJ2-1,TRBV5-1,CASSFTAEQFF
TRBJ2-1,TRBV6-1,CASSEAPSSGNEQFF
TRBJ2-7,TRBV30,CAWSPLSGGGPAYYEQYF
TRBJ2-3,TRBV9,CASSLISGGTDTQYF
TRBJ2-1,TRBV18,CASSLMESTSGIYNEQFF
TRBJ1-2,TRBV5-5,CASSLRFGETYGYTF
TRBJ2-3,TRBV18,CASSPGRGMPVTDTQYF